The clone carrying this TCR beta chain was seen only once. The target antigen is unknown. The PCR contained 60 Vbeta and 13 Jbeta primers. Measured with immunoSEQ multiplex PCR; TCRdb has only the in-frame clones, and not every one. The table includes 150,000 or so clones, roughly 81% detected once. Trimming pared 7 bases from V and 2 bases from J, leaving 16 bases between. Germline lookup yields CDR1 ENHRY and CDR2 SYGVKD. The CDR3 is 15 amino acids. This sample is drawn from a study of cytomegalovirus exposure and HLA in healthy donors. For the study at large: Around 80 million unique TCR sequences came from HLA-typed donors in an early release. Study results and caveats: Immune exposure was documented only through CMV serostatus. Donors belonging to an Asian-associated ancestry cluster reportedly showed fewer N-insertions in productive TCRs than the approximately 680-donor mean, according to what a later analysis found. The authors later linked a missense DCLRE1C variant to TCR beta V- and J-gene trimming.

Sequencing was done on a sample of PBMCs. The J gene is TRBJ2-3, the V gene TRBV10-3; D perhaps matches TRBD2 (7 bases). The receptor's source is a woman under 30 in good health and CMV-seropositive. CDR3 nucleotides: TGTGCCATCACGCGGGGCGGGGGCTCCACAGATACGCAGTATTTT. This gives the protein CAITRGGGSTDTQYF.